Here is one TCR beta chain with its context. Assay used: immunoSEQ multiplex PCR; TCRdb lists only in-frame clones, some missing. The sample lists over a million clones; about 80% were seen once. This sample was included in a study of shared clonotypes between healthy human individuals. Background on the study: Donors consisted of two women and a few men between 18 and 49.

Trimming removed 6 bases from V and 1 base from J, with 15 bases in between. The CDR3 totals 15 residues. Germline V gene lookup returns CDR1 MDHEN and CDR2 SYDVKM. V and J are TRBV28 and TRBJ1-2; no reliable D call. Sequenced material: memory CD4+ T cells from PBMCs. Subset reported: CD45RA-negative fraction. The receptor was isolated from a young man in good health. Some clones in this sample may be carry-over from other donors' samples. This chain's CDR3 is CASRTATEGNYGYTF. DNA for the CDR3: TGTGCCAGCAGAACCGCCACGGAGGGTAACTATGGCTACACCTTC.